Listed below are T cell receptor beta chains from one sample, sequenced in a study of cytomegalovirus exposure and HLA in healthy donors. Produced via immunoSEQ multiplex PCR; TCRdb's table is partial and in-frame only. The sample consists of 200,000 to 300,000 clones, roughly 84% of them appearing once. Sequenced sample: PBMCs. The receptors were gathered from a girl aged 2-10 years in good health and CMV-seronegative. The CDR3 runs from the conserved cysteine through the conserved F or W. Fields, in order: CDR3 length, D gene, V gene, J gene, clone size, CDR3 protein, CDR3 DNA. The D gene is left open where the match is weak. Expanded clones get a size class; other rows say once, few or many, or leave the size out.

cdr3_length: 14; d_call: NA; v_call: TRBV7-6; j_call: TRBJ2-5; clone_size: NA; cdr3_aa: CASSLAGQRETQYF; cdr3_nt: TGTGCCAGCAGCTTAGCCGGACAGAGAGAGACCCAGTACTTC
cdr3_length: 15; d_call: TRBD1; v_call: TRBV6-5; j_call: TRBJ2-3; clone_size: once; cdr3_aa: CASSYARGSTDTQYF; cdr3_nt: TGTGCCAGCAGTTATGCCAGGGGGAGCACAGATACGCAGTATTTT
cdr3_length: 16; d_call: NA; v_call: TRBV6-1; j_call: TRBJ1-5; clone_size: NA; cdr3_aa: CASSENNRVSNQPQHF; cdr3_nt: TGTGCCAGCAGTGAAAATAACAGGGTTAGCAATCAGCCCCAGCATTTT
cdr3_length: 13; d_call: NA; v_call: TRBV6-1; j_call: TRBJ1-2; clone_size: NA; cdr3_aa: CASSYGGGYGYTF; cdr3_nt: TGTGCCAGCAGCTACGGGGGGGGATATGGCTACACCTTC
cdr3_length: 15; d_call: TRBD1; v_call: TRBV9; j_call: TRBJ1-4; clone_size: NA; cdr3_aa: CASSPTGSVNEKLFF; cdr3_nt: TGTGCCAGCAGCCCGACAGGGTCCGTTAATGAAAAACTGTTTTTT
cdr3_length: 13; d_call: TRBD1; v_call: TRBV6-1; j_call: TRBJ2-5; clone_size: NA; cdr3_aa: CAIWGQGRVTQYF; cdr3_nt: TGTGCCATCTGGGGACAGGGTAGGGTGACCCAGTACTTC
cdr3_length: 15; d_call: NA; v_call: TRBV7-9; j_call: TRBJ1-1; clone_size: NA; cdr3_aa: CASSLVRALNTEAFF; cdr3_nt: TGTGCCAGCAGCTTAGTCAGGGCCCTGAACACTGAAGCTTTCTTT
cdr3_length: 13; d_call: NA; v_call: TRBV27; j_call: TRBJ1-2; clone_size: NA; cdr3_aa: CASSFSGVGGYTF; cdr3_nt: TGTGCCAGCAGTTTCTCAGGGGTCGGTGGCTACACCTTC
cdr3_length: 13; d_call: NA; v_call: TRBV28; j_call: TRBJ1-2; clone_size: NA; cdr3_aa: CASSFDSIYGYTF; cdr3_nt: TGTGCCAGCAGCTTCGACAGCATTTATGGCTACACCTTC
cdr3_length: 16; d_call: NA; v_call: TRBV9; j_call: TRBJ1-1; clone_size: once; cdr3_aa: CASSVGGGAVDTEAFF; cdr3_nt: TGTGCCAGCAGCGTAGGGGGTGGGGCTGTGGACACTGAAGCTTTCTTT